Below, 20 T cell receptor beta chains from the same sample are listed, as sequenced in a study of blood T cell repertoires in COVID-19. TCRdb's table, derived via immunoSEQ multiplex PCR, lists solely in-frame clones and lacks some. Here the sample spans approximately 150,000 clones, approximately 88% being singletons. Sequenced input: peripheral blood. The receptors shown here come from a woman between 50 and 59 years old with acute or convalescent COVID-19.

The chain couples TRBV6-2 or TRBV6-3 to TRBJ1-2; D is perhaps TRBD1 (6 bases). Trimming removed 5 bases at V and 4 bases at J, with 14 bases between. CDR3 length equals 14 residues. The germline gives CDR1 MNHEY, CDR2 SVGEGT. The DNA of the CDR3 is TGTGCCAGCAGTGGCCGGGGGGCACTCTATGGCTACACCTTC. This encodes CASSGRGALYGYTF.

CDR3: CATSESGNEQFF. CDR3 bases: TGTGCCACCAGTGAATCAGGGAATGAGCAGTTCTTC. This chain links TRBV24-1 with TRBJ2-1; D perhaps matches TRBD1 (5 bases). Germline assignment: CDR1 KGHDR and CDR2 SFDVKD. Trimming took off 4 bases at V and 7 bases at J, with 7 bases between the two ends. The CDR3 covers 12 residues.

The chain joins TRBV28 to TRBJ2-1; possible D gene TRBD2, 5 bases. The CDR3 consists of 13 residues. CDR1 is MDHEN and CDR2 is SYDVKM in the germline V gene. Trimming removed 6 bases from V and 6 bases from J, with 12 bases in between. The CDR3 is CASSWGLANEQFF. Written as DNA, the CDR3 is TGTGCCAGCAGCTGGGGTCTAGCCAATGAGCAGTTCTTC.

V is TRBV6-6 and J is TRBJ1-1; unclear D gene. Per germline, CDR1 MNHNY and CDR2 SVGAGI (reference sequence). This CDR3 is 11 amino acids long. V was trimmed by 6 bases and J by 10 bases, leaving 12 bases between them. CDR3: CASRRDMRAFF. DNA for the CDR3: TGTGCCAGCAGACGAGACATGAGAGCTTTCTTT.

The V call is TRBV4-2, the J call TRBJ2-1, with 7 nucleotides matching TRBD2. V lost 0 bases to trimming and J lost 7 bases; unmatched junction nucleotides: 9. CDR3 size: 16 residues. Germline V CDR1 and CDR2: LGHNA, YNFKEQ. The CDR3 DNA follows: TGTGCCAGCAGCCAAGAATTGACTAGCCTCGAAAATGAGCAGTTCTTC. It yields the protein CASSQELTSLENEQFF.

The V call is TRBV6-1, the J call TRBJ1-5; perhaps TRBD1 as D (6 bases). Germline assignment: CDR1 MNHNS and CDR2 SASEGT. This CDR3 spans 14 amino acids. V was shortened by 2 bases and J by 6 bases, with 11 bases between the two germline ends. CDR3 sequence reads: CASSEQTGFQPQHF. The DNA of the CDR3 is TGTGCCAGCAGTGAACAAACAGGGTTTCAGCCCCAGCATTTT.

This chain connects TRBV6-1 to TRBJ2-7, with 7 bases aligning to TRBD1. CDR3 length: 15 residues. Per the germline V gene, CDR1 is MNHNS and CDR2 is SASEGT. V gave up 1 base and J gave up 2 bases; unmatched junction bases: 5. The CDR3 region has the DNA TGTGCCAGCAGTGAAGGGGGGACAGTAACCTACGAGCAGTACTTC. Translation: CASSEGGTVTYEQYF.

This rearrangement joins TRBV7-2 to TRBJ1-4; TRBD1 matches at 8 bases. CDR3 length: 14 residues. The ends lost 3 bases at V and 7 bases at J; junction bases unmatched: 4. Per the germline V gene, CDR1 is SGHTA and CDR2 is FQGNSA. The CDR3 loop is CASSFQGASEKLFF. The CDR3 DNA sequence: TGTGCCAGCAGCTTTCAGGGGGCAAGTGAAAAACTGTTTTTT. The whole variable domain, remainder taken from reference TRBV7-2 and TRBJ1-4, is GAGVSQSPSNKVTEKGKDVELRCDPISGHTALYWYRQSLGQGLEFLIYFQGNSAPDKSGLPSDRFSAERTGGSVSTLTIQRTQQEDSAVYLCASSFQGASEKLFFGSGTQLSVL.

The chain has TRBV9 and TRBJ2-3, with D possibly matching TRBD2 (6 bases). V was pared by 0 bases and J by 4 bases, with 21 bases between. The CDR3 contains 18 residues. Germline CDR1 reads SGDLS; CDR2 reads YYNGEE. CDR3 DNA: TGTGCCAGCAGCGTAGTGGCGGGGAACGTCCCAGGAGCAGATACGCAGTATTTT. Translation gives CASSVVAGNVPGADTQYF.

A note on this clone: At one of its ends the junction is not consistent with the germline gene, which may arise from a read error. The CDR3 region is CASSLGTPRGETQYF. CDR3 sequence (DNA): TGTGCTAGCAGCTTAGGAACCCCACGGGGGGAGACCCAGTACTTC. The chain has TRBV7-7 and TRBJ2-5; the D gene is possibly TRBD2 (6 bases). The CDR3 sequence is 15 residues long. The germline gives CDR1 SSHAT, CDR2 FNYEAQ (reference sequence).

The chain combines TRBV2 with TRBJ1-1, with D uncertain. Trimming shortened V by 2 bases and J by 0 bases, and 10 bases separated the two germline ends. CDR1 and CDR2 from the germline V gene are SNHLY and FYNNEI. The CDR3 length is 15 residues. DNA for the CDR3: TGTGCCAGCAGTGAATTGGGGAGGGTGAACACTGAAGCTTTCTTT. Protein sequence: CASSELGRVNTEAFF.

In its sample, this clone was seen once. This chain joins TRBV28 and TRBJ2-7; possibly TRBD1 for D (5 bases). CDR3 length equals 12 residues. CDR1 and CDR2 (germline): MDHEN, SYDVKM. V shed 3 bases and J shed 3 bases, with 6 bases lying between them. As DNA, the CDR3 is TGTGCCAGCAGTTTCCAGGGCTACGAGCAGTACTTC. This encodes CASSFQGYEQYF. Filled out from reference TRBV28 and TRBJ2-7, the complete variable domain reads DVKVTQSSRYLVKRTGEKVFLECVQDMDHENMFWYRQDPGLGLRLIYFSYDVKMKEKGDIPEGYSVSREKKERFSLILESASTNQTSMYLCASSFQGYEQYFGPGTRLTVT.

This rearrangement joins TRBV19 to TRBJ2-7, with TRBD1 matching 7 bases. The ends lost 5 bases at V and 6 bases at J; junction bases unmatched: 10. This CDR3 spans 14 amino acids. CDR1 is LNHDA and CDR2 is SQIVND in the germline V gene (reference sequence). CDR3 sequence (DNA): TGTGCCAGTAGTGTCGACAGGGTTTCGTTCGAGCAGTACTTC. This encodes CASSVDRVSFEQYF. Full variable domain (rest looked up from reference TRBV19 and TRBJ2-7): DGGITQSPKYLFRKEGQNVTLSCEQNLNHDAMYWYRQDPGQGLRLIYYSQIVNDFQKGDIAEGYSVSREKKESFPLTVTSAQKNPTAFYLCASSVDRVSFEQYFGPGTRLTVT.

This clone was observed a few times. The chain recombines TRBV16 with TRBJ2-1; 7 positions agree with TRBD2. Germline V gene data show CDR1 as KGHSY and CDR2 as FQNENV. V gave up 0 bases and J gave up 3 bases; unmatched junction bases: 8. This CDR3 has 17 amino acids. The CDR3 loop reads CASSQSLASGDYNEQFF. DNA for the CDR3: TGTGCCAGCAGCCAATCGTTGGCTAGCGGCGACTACAATGAGCAGTTCTTC.

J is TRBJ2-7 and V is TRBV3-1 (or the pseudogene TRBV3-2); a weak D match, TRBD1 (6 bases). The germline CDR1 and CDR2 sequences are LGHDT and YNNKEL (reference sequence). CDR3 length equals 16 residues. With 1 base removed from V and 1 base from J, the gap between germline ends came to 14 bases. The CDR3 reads CASSQGGRGGSYEQYF. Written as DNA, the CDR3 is TGTGCCAGCAGCCAAGGGGGAAGAGGGGGATCCTACGAGCAGTACTTC.

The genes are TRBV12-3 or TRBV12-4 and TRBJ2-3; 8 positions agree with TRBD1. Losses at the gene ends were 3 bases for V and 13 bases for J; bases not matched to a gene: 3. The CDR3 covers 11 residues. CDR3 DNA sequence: TGTGCCAGCAGTTTTGCGGACAGGGAGTATTTT. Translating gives CASSFADREYF.

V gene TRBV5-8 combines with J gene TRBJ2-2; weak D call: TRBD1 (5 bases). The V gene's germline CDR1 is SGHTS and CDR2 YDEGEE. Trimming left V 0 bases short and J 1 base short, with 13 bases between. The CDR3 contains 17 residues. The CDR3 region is CASSLVAGLLNTGELFF. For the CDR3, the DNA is TGTGCCAGCAGCTTGGTAGCAGGGCTACTGAACACCGGGGAGCTGTTTTTT.

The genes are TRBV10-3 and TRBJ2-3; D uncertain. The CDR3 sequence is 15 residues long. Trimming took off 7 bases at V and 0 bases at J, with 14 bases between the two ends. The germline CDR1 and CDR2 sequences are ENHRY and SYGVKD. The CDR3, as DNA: TGTGCCATCACCGATGGGCCTGGAAGCACAGATACGCAGTATTTT. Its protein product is CAITDGPGSTDTQYF.

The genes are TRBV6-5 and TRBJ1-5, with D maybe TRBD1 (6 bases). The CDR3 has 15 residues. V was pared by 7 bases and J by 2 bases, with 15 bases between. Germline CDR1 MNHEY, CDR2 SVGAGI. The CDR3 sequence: CASTPTGLGNQPQHF. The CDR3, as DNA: TGTGCCAGCACCCCCACAGGGCTGGGCAATCAGCCCCAGCATTTT.

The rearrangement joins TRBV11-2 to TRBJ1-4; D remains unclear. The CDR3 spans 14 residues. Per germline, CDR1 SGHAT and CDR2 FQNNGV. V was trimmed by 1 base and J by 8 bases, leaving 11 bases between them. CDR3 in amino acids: CASSLVGSYEKLFF. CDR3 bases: TGTGCCAGCAGCTTAGTTGGGAGTTACGAAAAACTGTTTTTT.